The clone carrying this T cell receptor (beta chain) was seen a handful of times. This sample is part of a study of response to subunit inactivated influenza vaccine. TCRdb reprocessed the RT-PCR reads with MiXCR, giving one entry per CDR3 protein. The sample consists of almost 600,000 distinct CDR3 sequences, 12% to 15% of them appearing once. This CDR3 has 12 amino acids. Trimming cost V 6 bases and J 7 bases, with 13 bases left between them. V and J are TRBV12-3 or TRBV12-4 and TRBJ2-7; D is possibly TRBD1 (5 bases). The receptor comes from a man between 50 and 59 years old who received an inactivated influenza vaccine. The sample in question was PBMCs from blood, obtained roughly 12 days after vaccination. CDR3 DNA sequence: TGTGCCAGCAGACGCCCGACAGAGGAGCAGTACTTC. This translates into CASRRPTEEQYF.